These 20 T cell receptor beta chains share one sample of origin, sequenced in a study of beta chain features in type 1 diabetes. Overall study findings and caveats: The study found moderately but significantly shorter TCRB CDR3s in all four CD4+ subsets of Type 1 diabetes patients.

Every isolated RNA sample was fully reverse transcribed, so sequencing captured expressed TCRB transcripts. Assay: immunoSEQ multiplex PCR; the TCRdb copy retains only in-frame clones and omits some. Found here are about 340,000 clones, about 13% of them singletons; the top ten hold roughly 0.015%. The antigens of these receptors remain unknown. Input material: naive CD4+ T cells from blood. These TCRs come from a woman aged 18-35 years with type 1 diabetes.

This clone appeared a few times. The sample carries other DNA sequences with the same CDR3. CDR3 residues: CASSPSRGNEQFF. In DNA form, the CDR3 reads TGTGCCAGCTCACCTAGCAGGGGGAATGAGCAGTTCTTC. The gene calls are TRBV18 and TRBJ2-1; 7 bases align to TRBD1. The junction had 3 bases not matched to a gene; V was cut back by 3 bases and J by 7 bases. Looked up from germline, CDR1 is KGHSH and CDR2 is LQKENI. The CDR3 length is 13 residues.

This clone appeared a few times. The gene calls are TRBV7-3 and TRBJ1-5; D remains ambiguous. V was trimmed by 3 bases and J by 6 bases, leaving 9 bases between them. This CDR3 is built from 13 residues. Germline-derived CDR1 and CDR2 are SGHTA and FQGTGA. The CDR3 DNA reads as TGTGCCAGCAGCTTCGGGGTTGGTCAGCCCCAGCATTTT. It encodes CASSFGVGQPQHF.

The gene calls are TRBV30 and TRBJ1-1; 7 bases are a match to TRBD1. CDR1 and CDR2 from the germline V gene are GTSNPN and SVGIG (reference sequence). The J segment lost 4 bases and the V segment lost 1 base, leaving 6 bases of the junction unmatched. This CDR3 has 14 residues. The CDR3 DNA reads TGTGCCTGGAGTGAGCCATACAGGGGCACTGAAGCTTTCTTT. This translates into CAWSEPYRGTEAFF.

The sample holds a few counts of this clone. The chain recombines TRBV7-9 with TRBJ1-2, with 9 bases lining up with TRBD1. V gave up 5 bases and J gave up 8 bases; unmatched junction bases: 12. Germline V gives CDR1 SEHNR, CDR2 FQNEAQ (reference sequence). CDR3 size: 15 residues. DNA of the CDR3: TGTGCCAGCAGCACCGGACAGGGGACCATTTACGGCTACACCTTC. Translation: CASSTGQGTIYGYTF.

This clone was found a few times. The V gene is TRBV19, the J gene TRBJ2-5, with TRBD2 matching 11 bases. J gave up 5 bases and V 6 bases, and 8 bases lay outside the gene matches. Germline V gives CDR1 LNHDA, CDR2 SQIVND (reference sequence). The CDR3 length is 15 residues. In DNA form, the CDR3 reads TGTGCCAGTAGCACCCCACTAGCGGGGGAGGAGACCCAGTACTTC. It is translated as CASSTPLAGEETQYF.

This clone has just a few counts. The rearrangement uses TRBV25-1 and TRBJ2-3; unclear D gene. Germline lookup yields CDR1 MGHDK and CDR2 SYGVNS. V dropped 5 bases and J dropped 0 bases, with 9 bases sitting between them. This CDR3 comprises 14 residues. The CDR3, as DNA: TGTGCCAGCAGTATGGCGGCTAGCACAGATACGCAGTATTTT. Amino acid sequence: CASSMAASTDTQYF. Full variable domain (remainder filled in from reference TRBV25-1 and TRBJ2-3): EADIYQTPRYLVIGTGKKITLECSQTMGHDKMYWYQQDPGMELHLIHYSYGVNSTEKGDLSSESTVSRIRTEHFPLTLESARPSHTSQYLCASSMAASTDTQYFGPGTRLTVL.

This sequence joins TRBV5-4 and TRBJ2-1, with 8 bases that match TRBD1. Germline trimming cut 4 bases from V and 3 bases from J; bases unmatched to any gene: 6. Germline CDR1 reads SGHNT; CDR2 reads YYREEE (reference sequence). This CDR3 has 15 amino acids. CDR3 sequence reads: CASSVFGQGYNEQFF. In nucleotides, the CDR3 is TGTGCCAGCAGCGTTTTCGGACAGGGCTACAATGAGCAGTTCTTC. Variable domain in full (rest from reference TRBV5-4 and TRBJ2-1): ETGVTQSPTHLIKTRGQQVTLRCSSQSGHNTVSWYQQALGQGPQFIFQYYREEENGRGNFPPRFSGLQFPNYSSELNVNALELDDSALYLCASSVFGQGYNEQFFGPGTRLTVL.

V and J are TRBV4-1 and TRBJ2-7, with 8 bases matching TRBD2. The germline gives CDR1 MGHRA, CDR2 YSYEKL. With 4 bases clipped from V and 4 bases from J, the junction kept 18 bases outside the gene matches. The CDR3 covers 18 residues. The CDR3 nucleotides are TGCGCCAGCAGCCCACAAAGATCAGCGGGAGTTAATAATTACGAGCAGTACTTC. Protein product: CASSPQRSAGVNNYEQYF.

There are a few counts of this clone. The chain links TRBV5-1 to TRBJ2-3; D is unclear. This CDR3 is 17 amino acids long. Per the germline V gene, CDR1 is SGHRS and CDR2 is YFSETQ. V lost 1 base to trimming and J lost 3 bases, with 18 bases between them. The CDR3 nucleotides are TGCGCCAGCAGCTTGTTGGCAGGTGGCTCCCGGACAGATACGCAGTATTTT. It yields the protein CASSLLAGGSRTDTQYF. Based on the CDR3 plus reference TRBV5-1 and TRBJ2-3, the full variable domain is KAGVTQTPRYLIKTRGQQVTLSCSPISGHRSVSWYQQTPGQGLQFLFEYFSETQRNKGNFPGRFSGRQFSNSRSEMNVSTLELGDSALYLCASSLLAGGSRTDTQYFGPGTRLTVL.

The chain employs TRBV30 and TRBJ2-2; the match to TRBD2 covers 7 bases. Trimming removed 4 bases from V and 4 bases from J; junction bases left unmatched: 15. This CDR3 region has 17 residues. CDR1 is GTSNPN, CDR2 SVGIG, per germline (reference sequence). CDR3 residues: CAWNWVGGSEITGELFF. CDR3 in DNA: TGTGCCTGGAATTGGGTGGGAGGGTCCGAAATCACCGGGGAGCTGTTTTTT.

The V and J genes are TRBV28 and TRBJ1-2; D is perhaps TRBD1 (5 bases). The CDR3 is 15 residues long. Germline values: CDR1 MDHEN, CDR2 SYDVKM. V lost 3 bases, J lost 4 bases, and 15 bases lay in between. CDR3 protein: CASSFRDRSVYGYTF. As DNA, the CDR3 is TGTGCCAGCAGTTTTCGTGACAGATCAGTCTATGGCTACACCTTC.

The sample holds a few counts of this clone. This chain connects TRBV30 to TRBJ2-7, with D hard to call. Trimming left V 0 bases short and J 2 bases short, with 8 bases between. CDR3 length: 13 residues. Germline CDR1 and CDR2: GTSNPN and SVGIG (reference sequence). The CDR3 DNA reads TGTGCCTGGAGTGTAGACATTACCTACGAGCAGTACGTC. This encodes CAWSVDITYEQYV.

This clone has a handful of counts. The chain employs TRBV4-3 and TRBJ1-2, with D maybe TRBD1 (5 bases). This CDR3 comprises 16 residues. Trimming left V 3 bases short and J 5 bases short, with 19 bases between. Looked up from germline, CDR1 is LGHNA and CDR2 is YSLEER. The CDR3 DNA is TGCGCCAGCAGCCACAAAGACGGCAGTGGGGCTTATGGCTACACCTTC. Protein product: CASSHKDGSGAYGYTF.

This clone was detected a few times. The DNA of the CDR3 is TGTGCCAGCAGCCAGGATCCCGGGACTAGCGGGAGCTACGAGCAGTACTTC. Amino acids: CASSQDPGTSGSYEQYF. This sequence joins TRBV4-2 and TRBJ2-7; 14 bases agree with TRBD2. CDR3 length: 17 amino acids. The germline gives CDR1 LGHNA, CDR2 YNFKEQ. With 3 bases clipped from V and 3 bases from J, the junction kept 7 bases outside the gene matches.

There are a few counts of this clone. The rearrangement links TRBV29-1 to TRBJ2-7; D is possibly TRBD1 (6 bases). Trimming cost V 7 bases and J 0 bases, with 10 bases left between them. CDR3 size: 12 residues. Germline-derived CDR1 and CDR2 are SQVTM and ANQGSEA. The CDR3 sequence is CSAQGSSYEQYF. DNA of the CDR3: TGCAGCGCGCAGGGGAGCTCCTACGAGCAGTACTTC.

This clone was counted a few times. The rearrangement links TRBV5-1 to TRBJ1-1, with unresolved D. Trimming cost V 0 bases and J 4 bases, with 13 bases left between them. The CDR3 is made up of 15 amino acids. Germline V gene lookup returns CDR1 SGHRS and CDR2 YFSETQ. CDR3 in amino acids: CASSLGGVGSTEAFF. Written as DNA, the CDR3 is TGCGCCAGCAGCTTGGGTGGGGTGGGGAGCACTGAAGCTTTCTTT. Drawing the rest from reference TRBV5-1 and TRBJ1-1, the complete variable domain is KAGVTQTPRYLIKTRGQQVTLSCSPISGHRSVSWYQQTPGQGLQFLFEYFSETQRNKGNFPGRFSGRQFSNSRSEMNVSTLELGDSALYLCASSLGGVGSTEAFFGQGTRLTVV.

The CDR3 DNA reads as TGCAGCGTTGGCGGCCTAAGCTCTGGAAACACCATATATTTT. Its translation: CSVGGLSSGNTIYF. The chain joins TRBV29-1 to TRBJ1-3; D is uncertain. With 4 bases removed from V and 0 bases from J, the gap between germline ends came to 10 bases. Germline CDR1 and CDR2: SQVTM and ANQGSEA. CDR3 length: 14 residues.

This clone has only a few counts. The gene calls are TRBV5-1 and TRBJ2-7; TRBD1 matches 7 bases. Germline V gives CDR1 SGHRS, CDR2 YFSETQ. V lost 4 bases, J lost 4 bases, and 8 bases stayed unmatched. CDR3 size: 14 residues. DNA for the CDR3: TGCGCCAGCAGCCTAGACAGGGCGGGTTACGAGCAGTACTTC. Translating gives CASSLDRAGYEQYF.

J is TRBJ2-1 and V is TRBV7-2, with a tentative D call TRBD2 (5 bases). The V and J ends lost 0 bases and 9 bases respectively, with 9 bases between them. This CDR3 has 13 residues. The germline V gene has CDR1 SGHTA and CDR2 FQGNSA. CDR3 in amino acids: CASSLASAGEQFF. CDR3 nucleotide sequence: TGTGCCAGCAGCTTAGCGTCGGCGGGTGAGCAGTTCTTC.

J is TRBJ2-5 and V is TRBV28; the D gene is possibly TRBD1 (5 bases). The V end was cut by 1 base, the J end by 5 bases, with 5 bases between. CDR1 and CDR2 (germline): MDHEN, SYDVKM. This CDR3 spans 12 amino acids. CDR3 protein: CASSLYRETQYF. The CDR3 DNA is TGTGCCAGCAGTTTATACAGGGAGACCCAGTACTTC.